This T cell receptor (beta chain) emerged from a study of low-dose radiotherapy and immunotherapy resistance in tumors. Many counts were recorded for this clonotype. Regarding time point: after trial treatment. Noted treatment: LDRT plus nivolumab, ipilimumab, low-dose cyclophosphamide and aspirin (RACIN trial). Trimming at V came to 3 bases and at J to 7 bases, leaving 7 bases not matched to a gene. The CDR3 consists of 15 residues. CDR1 is KGHDR, CDR2 SFDVKD, per germline. With a V-primer adapter and a constant-region primer, TCRs were amplified for 20 to 25 PCR cycles. One entry per CDR3 protein results from TCRdb running MiXCR on the reads. Seen here are roughly 50,000 distinct CDR3 sequences, around 35% observed once, and the top ten hold around 8%.

The chain joins TRBV24-1 to TRBJ2-1; TRBD1 agrees at 8 bases. Sequencing used PBMCs, obtained after low-dose radiotherapy plus immunotherapy. The receptor comes from a male donor with rectosigmoid adenocarcinoma. CDR3 protein: CATSDRRTGLNEQFF. DNA of the CDR3: TGTGCCACCAGTGATCGACGGACAGGGCTAAATGAGCAGTTCTTC.